These 25 T cell receptor beta chains share one sample of origin, sequenced in a study of CD8 T cells in ankylosing spondylitis. Notes on the study in general: What appeared characteristic of ankylosing spondylitis blood was a TCR beta motif of 7 or 8 highly homologous variants.

These TCRs are of unknown antigen specificity. One entry per CDR3 protein results from TCRdb running MiXCR on the 5' RACE reads. The sample has around 540,000 distinct CDR3 sequences, 10% to 15% seen once; the top ten hold 6.5% to 7%. Sample: blood, either unsorted or a sorted T cell fraction (not recorded which). The receptors shown here come from a male donor with ankylosing spondylitis.

The rearrangement uses TRBV19 and TRBJ2-5; possibly TRBD1 for D (6 bases). The ends were cut back, 1 base at V and 2 bases at J, with 11 bases in the middle. The CDR3 is 15 amino acids. Germline V lookup: CDR1 LNHDA, CDR2 SQIVND (reference sequence). CDR3 DNA sequence: TGTGCCAGTAGTATAGGCGGACAGACTCAAGAGACCCAGTACTTC. Its protein is CASSIGGQTQETQYF.

V gene TRBV2 combines with J gene TRBJ2-1; no clear D. The CDR3 length is 14 residues. V was shortened by 6 bases and J by 1 base, with 10 bases between the two germline ends. Germline CDR1 and CDR2: SNHLY and FYNNEI. In DNA form, the CDR3 reads TGTGCCAGCAGCGACGCCCAATCCTACAATGAGCAGTTCTTC. This sequence encodes CASSDAQSYNEQFF.

This clonotype was seen repeatedly, ten times or more. The V call is TRBV3-1, the J call TRBJ2-1; no clear D gene. This CDR3 comprises 17 residues. Germline V gene sequence: CDR1 LGHDT, CDR2 YNNKEL (reference sequence). Trimming left V 0 bases short and J 0 bases short, with 12 bases between. CDR3 region: CASSQETILSSYNEQFF. The CDR3 DNA sequence: TGTGCCAGCAGCCAAGAGACCATTTTAAGCTCCTACAATGAGCAGTTCTTC.

This clonotype was counted many times. The gene calls are TRBV5-1 and TRBJ2-5; D could derive from TRBD1 or TRBD2 (5 bases each). V lost 4 bases, J lost 1 base, and 14 bases lay in between. Germline V lookup: CDR1 SGHRS, CDR2 YFSETQ. The CDR3 spans 15 residues. The CDR3 loop reads CASSPGTALQETQYF. The CDR3 DNA reads TGCGCCAGCAGCCCCGGGACGGCACTCCAAGAGACCCAGTACTTC.

This rearrangement joins TRBV12-5 to TRBJ2-1, with D perhaps being TRBD1 or TRBD2 (5 bases each). Trimming removed 3 bases from V and 4 bases from J, with 16 bases in between. CDR1 is LGHNT and CDR2 is FRNRAP in the germline V gene. CDR3 size: 16 residues. The CDR3 reads CASGLPGQGRYNEQFF. The CDR3 nucleotides are TGTGCTAGTGGTTTACCCGGGCAGGGACGGTACAATGAGCAGTTCTTC.

This clonotype was observed at least ten times. The rearrangement joins TRBV12-3 or TRBV12-4 to TRBJ1-1; the D is unclear. This CDR3 has 15 amino acids. V was clipped by 6 bases and J by 7 bases, with 21 bases between them. The CDR3 DNA sequence: TGTGCCAGCAGCCGATCGGGGAGCAGGTTGGGTGAAGCTTTCTTT. This translates into CASSRSGSRLGEAFF.

A few counts support this clonotype. The chain uses TRBV27 and TRBJ2-4; 7 positions agree with TRBD1. The CDR3 is made up of 15 amino acids. CDR1 is MNHEY and CDR2 is SMNVEV in the germline V gene (reference sequence). V lost 2 bases, J lost 4 bases, and 5 bases stayed unmatched. CDR3 in DNA: TGTGCCAGCAGTTTAAGGCAGGGGGTTAAAAACATTCAGTACTTC. Translating gives CASSLRQGVKNIQYF.

This clonotype has at least ten counts. The J gene is TRBJ2-1, the V gene TRBV27, with TRBD1 matching over 8 bases. Germline loops: CDR1 MNHEY, CDR2 SMNVEV (reference sequence). The ends lost 3 bases at V and 0 bases at J; junction bases unmatched: 7. The CDR3 consists of 17 residues. For the CDR3, the DNA is TGTGCCAGCAGTTTTTCCGGACAGGGTCTCTCCTACAATGAGCAGTTCTTC. This translates into CASSFSGQGLSYNEQFF.

This clonotype showed up just a few times. The chain is built from TRBV7-9 and TRBJ1-4; 7 bases map to TRBD1. The CDR3 is 14 amino acids. Trimming cost V 6 bases and J 4 bases; bases outside gene matches: 5. Germline V gene lookup returns CDR1 SEHNR and CDR2 FQNEAQ (reference sequence). CDR3 DNA sequence: TGTGCCAGCAGTTCGGGACAGCATAATGAAAAACTGTTTTTT. As protein: CASSSGQHNEKLFF.

There are a few counts of this clonotype. The genes are TRBV19 and TRBJ1-2; D is undetermined. V was clipped by 3 bases and J by 4 bases, with 6 bases between them. The CDR3 contains 12 residues. The V gene's germline CDR1 is LNHDA and CDR2 SQIVND (reference sequence). The CDR3 here is CASSMYSYGYTF. The CDR3 DNA sequence: TGTGCCAGTAGTATGTACAGCTATGGCTACACCTTC.

The chain has TRBV7-2 and TRBJ2-1; no firm D call. The CDR3 is 13 residues long. CDR1 is SGHTA, CDR2 FQGNSA, per germline. V dropped 1 base and J dropped 13 bases, with 14 bases sitting between them. CDR3 loop: CASSLGRNTAQFF. The CDR3 DNA follows: TGTGCCAGCAGCTTAGGACGGAACACCGCTCAGTTCTTC. Supplemented by reference TRBV7-2 and TRBJ2-1, the full variable domain reads GAGVSQSPSNKVTEKGKDVELRCDPISGHTALYWYRQSLGQGLEFLIYFQGNSAPDKSGLPSDRFSAERTGGSVSTLTIQRTQQEDSAVYLCASSLGRNTAQFFGPGTRLTVL.

This clonotype has ten or more counts. The chain links TRBV7-9 to TRBJ2-3; D perhaps matches TRBD2 (6 bases). CDR1 SEHNR and CDR2 FQNEAQ come from the germline V gene (reference sequence). Trimming shortened V by 2 bases and J by 6 bases, and 9 bases separated the two germline ends. This CDR3 spans 13 amino acids. This CDR3 is CASSLMGLDTQYF. CDR3 coding DNA: TGTGCCAGCAGCTTAATGGGACTGGATACGCAGTATTTT.

This clonotype came up many times. The chain carries TRBV6-5 and TRBJ2-5, with 7 bases fitting TRBD1. The CDR3 consists of 14 residues. V shed 5 bases, J shed 5 bases, and the junction held 8 bases outside the gene matches. Germline V CDR1 and CDR2: MNHEY, SVGAGI. Here the CDR3 reads CASSHPGGEETQYF. In DNA form, the CDR3 reads TGTGCCAGCAGTCACCCAGGGGGAGAGGAGACCCAGTACTTC.

This clonotype occurred a few times. The chain carries TRBV9 and TRBJ1-2, with TRBD1 as a possible D gene (5 bases). The CDR3 has 15 amino acids. The germline V and J ends were trimmed by 0 bases and 3 bases, with 12 bases remaining between them. CDR1 is SGDLS, CDR2 YYNGEE, per germline. The CDR3 DNA reads as TGTGCCAGCAGCGTAGAGGCAGGGAGTCACTATGGCTACACCTTC. Translated: CASSVEAGSHYGYTF.

The chain couples TRBV19 to TRBJ1-4; D call uncertain. CDR1 and CDR2 (germline): LNHDA, SQIVND (reference sequence). Trimming shortened V by 1 base and J by 4 bases, and 7 bases separated the two germline ends. The CDR3 has 14 residues. CDR3 nucleotide sequence: TGTGCCAGTAGTATAGGTACTTTTAATGAAAAACTGTTTTTT. This encodes CASSIGTFNEKLFF.

This clonotype has more than one count but fewer than ten. The chain recombines TRBV5-4 with TRBJ2-7; unclear D gene. The CDR3 contains 13 residues. V lost 4 bases and J 5 bases, leaving 13 bases between the germline ends. Germline V lookup: CDR1 SGHNT, CDR2 YYREEE (reference sequence). DNA of the CDR3: TGTGCCAGCAGCAACCCTCCGCGTAACGAGCAGTACTTC. The encoded protein is CASSNPPRNEQYF.

This chain uses TRBV15 with TRBJ2-7; D is unclear. The length of the CDR3 is 10 residues. V was trimmed by 9 bases and J by 6 bases, leaving 9 bases between them. In germline, CDR1 is LNHNV, CDR2 YYDKDF (reference sequence). The CDR3 DNA reads as TGTGCCACAGCGTGGATCGAGCAGTACTTC. It is translated as CATAWIEQYF.

The chain carries TRBV7-9 and TRBJ2-3, with 9 bases identical to TRBD1. Trimming removed 4 bases from V and 6 bases from J; junction bases left unmatched: 11. Looked up from germline, CDR1 is SEHNR and CDR2 is FQNEAQ (reference sequence). The CDR3 extends over 16 amino acids. DNA of the CDR3: TGTGCCAGCAGCTCGAAAGGGGACAGGGTAGCGGATACGCAGTATTTT. Its translation is CASSSKGDRVADTQYF. Based on the CDR3 plus reference TRBV7-9 and TRBJ2-3, the full variable domain is DTGVSQNPRHKITKRGQNVTFRCDPISEHNRLYWYRQTLGQGPEFLTYFQNEAQLEKSRLLSDRFSAERPKGSFSTLEIQRTEQGDSAMYLCASSSKGDRVADTQYFGPGTRLTVL.

The chain joins TRBV27 to TRBJ2-2; D is possibly TRBD1 or TRBD2 (5 bases each). This CDR3 has 15 residues. V was shortened by 5 bases and J by 6 bases, with 16 bases between the two germline ends. Germline V lookup: CDR1 MNHEY, CDR2 SMNVEV (reference sequence). The CDR3 bases are TGTGCCAGCAGTGCCCTGGGGGTTTTGGCCGGGGAGCTGTTTTTT. Protein product: CASSALGVLAGELFF.

The V and J genes are TRBV5-1 and TRBJ2-5; 11 bases match TRBD1. Germline trimming cut 0 bases from V and 4 bases from J; bases unmatched to any gene: 8. This CDR3 spans 17 amino acids. Germline CDR1 is SGHRS and CDR2 is YFSETQ. The CDR3 coding sequence is TGCGCCAGCAGCTTGGGTCCAGGACAGGGGGCAGGAGAGACCCAGTACTTC. As protein: CASSLGPGQGAGETQYF.

This clonotype has ten or more counts. The chain employs TRBV5-1 and TRBJ2-1; 10 bases map to TRBD2. This CDR3 has 16 amino acids. With V trimmed by 0 bases and J by 8 bases, 8 bases remained unmatched. Germline CDR1 is SGHRS and CDR2 is YFSETQ. The CDR3 sequence: CASSLGMPSGSYEQFF. The CDR3 DNA reads TGCGCCAGCAGCTTGGGGATGCCTAGCGGGAGTTATGAGCAGTTCTTC.

This chain uses TRBV20-1 with TRBJ1-5; D unclear. CDR1 and CDR2 from the germline V gene are DFQATT and SNEGSKA (reference sequence). The CDR3 runs 13 residues. V was clipped by 1 base and J by 2 bases, with 6 bases between them. CDR3 amino acids: CSARVEGNQPQHF. The CDR3 DNA is TGCAGTGCTAGAGTGGAGGGCAATCAGCCCCAGCATTTT.

This chain connects TRBV29-1 to TRBJ1-5; D gene ambiguous. V lost 5 bases and J lost 5, with 10 bases in between. The CDR3 runs to 12 residues. Germline V CDR1 and CDR2: SQVTM, ANQGSEA. In DNA form, the CDR3 reads TGCAGCGTTCAATTAGAGGATCAGCCCCAGCATTTT. It is translated as CSVQLEDQPQHF.

This clonotype was counted between two and nine times. The V gene is TRBV6-1, the J gene TRBJ1-1; possibly TRBD1 for D (5 bases). Germline CDR1 reads MNHNS; CDR2 reads SASEGT. The CDR3 length is 14 residues. The germline V and J ends were trimmed by 3 bases and 0 bases, with 8 bases remaining between them. The CDR3 is CASSDRGLNTEAFF. In DNA, the CDR3 is TGTGCCAGCAGTGACCGGGGCCTGAACACTGAAGCTTTCTTT.

V gene TRBV5-4 combines with J gene TRBJ1-4; D is ambiguous. Trimming pared 1 base from V and 3 bases from J, leaving 4 bases between. The CDR3 has 13 residues. CDR1 is SGHNT and CDR2 is YYREEE in the germline V gene (reference sequence). CDR3 in DNA: TGTGCCAGCAGCTTGAAACCTAATGAAAAACTGTTTTTT. This codes for CASSLKPNEKLFF.